This T cell receptor (beta chain) comes out of a study of shared T cell receptors in the human thymus (dated by TCRdb to the early 2020s). About the full investigation: The study examined how self-reactive, shared T-cell receptor alpha chains are generated in the human thymus.

The library was obtained by the immunoSEQ multiplex PCR assay. Held by TCRdb, this immuneACCESS table contains in-frame sequences only and omits some clones. Under half of the omission traces to an unresolved V gene where checked; the cause of the rest is unknown. Present in this sample are just under 550,000 clones, roughly 74% of which were seen just once. The ten largest clones take up about 0.012% of the sample. As for this clone: Which antigen it targets is not known. Qualities for individual bases were not recorded, and no much larger clone is one base off.

The trim is 1 base for V and 2 bases for J, with a gap of 6 bases between the germline ends. Measured from the cysteine to the phenylalanine, the CDR3 is 13 residues long. Only CDR3 DNA remains: 39 bases, in frame from the first base. From the germline V gene, CDR1 is SGHVS and CDR2 is FQNEAQ. These data also formed part of another study, on human thymus T cells. The second source states: Donors were immunologically healthy infants undergoing open corrective cardiac surgery for congenital heart defects in Finland. Thymus tissue was obtained as surgical resects removed during corrective cardiac surgery. Usage of V and J gene segments appeared to be biased in both the thymic and the peripheral blood repertoires. The related research reported highly overlapping thymic TCR repertoires among unrelated individuals. The study characterized TCR alpha and beta repertoires from eight infant thymus samples and a few related peripheral blood samples. Donor ages ranging from roughly 7 to 250 days were recorded, and over 5 male and a couple of female infants were included in the cohort. Thymocytes were mechanically released from the tissue and were stored as pellets of 10-30 million cells at -70 degrees C. A QIAsymphony instrument was used to extract genomic DNA from frozen cell pellets. The immunoSEQ multiplex PCR assay was used to amplify the TCRB and TCRAD loci from a standardized quantity of quality-controlled genomic DNA. The amplicons spanned the V(D)J region and were long enough to cover the CDR3 and allow V and J genes to be identified. The commercial immunoSEQ service was used to sequence amplicons on an Illumina platform. Primer bias and sequencing errors were corrected as previously described, and TCRAD and TCRB were defined on the basis of the IMGT database. Analysis of the repertoires was done with immunoSEQ Analyzer 3.0 and VDJTools and included basic statistics, V/J segment usage, diversity estimates, rarefaction and pairwise overlap. Diversity was estimated using the Chao1, ChaoE, Efron-Thisted, Shannon and inverse Simpson indices, and was also estimated on datasets down-sampled to the size of the smallest sample. Repertoire overlap used strict matching of CDR3 nucleotide sequence, V gene and J gene, with Jaccard-based multidimensional scaling clustering. On average, roughly 890,000 unique TCRB clonotypes were obtained from thymus samples, compared with about 86,000 from blood samples.

This TCR came from a boy under two years old with a congenital heart defect. Donor details come from another sample of the same person, matched by shared clones. This chain joins TRBV7-8 to TRBJ2-7; the D gene cannot be resolved reliably. Material: thymocytes. CDR3 protein: CASSLDLTYEQYF. The bases are TGTGCCAGCAGCTTAGACTTAACCTACGAGCAGTACTTC.